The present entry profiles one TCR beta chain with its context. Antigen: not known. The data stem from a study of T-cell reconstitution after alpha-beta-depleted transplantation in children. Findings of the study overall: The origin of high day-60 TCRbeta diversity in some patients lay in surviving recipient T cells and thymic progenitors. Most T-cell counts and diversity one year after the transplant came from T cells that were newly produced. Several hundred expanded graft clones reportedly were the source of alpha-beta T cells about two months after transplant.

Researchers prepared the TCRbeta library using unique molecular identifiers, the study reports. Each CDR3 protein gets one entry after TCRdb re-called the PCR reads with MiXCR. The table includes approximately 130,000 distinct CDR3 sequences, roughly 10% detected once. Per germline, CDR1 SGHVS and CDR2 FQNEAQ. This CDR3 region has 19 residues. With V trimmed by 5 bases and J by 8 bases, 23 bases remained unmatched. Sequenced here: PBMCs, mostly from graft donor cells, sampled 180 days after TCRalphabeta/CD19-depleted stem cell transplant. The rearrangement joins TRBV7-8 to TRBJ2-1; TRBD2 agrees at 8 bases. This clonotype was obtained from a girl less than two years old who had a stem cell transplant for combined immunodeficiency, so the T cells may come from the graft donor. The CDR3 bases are TGTGCCAGCAGCCCTATCCAACACGGGACTAGTGGGGTTGAGGATGAGCAGTTCTTC. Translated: CASSPIQHGTSGVEDEQFF.